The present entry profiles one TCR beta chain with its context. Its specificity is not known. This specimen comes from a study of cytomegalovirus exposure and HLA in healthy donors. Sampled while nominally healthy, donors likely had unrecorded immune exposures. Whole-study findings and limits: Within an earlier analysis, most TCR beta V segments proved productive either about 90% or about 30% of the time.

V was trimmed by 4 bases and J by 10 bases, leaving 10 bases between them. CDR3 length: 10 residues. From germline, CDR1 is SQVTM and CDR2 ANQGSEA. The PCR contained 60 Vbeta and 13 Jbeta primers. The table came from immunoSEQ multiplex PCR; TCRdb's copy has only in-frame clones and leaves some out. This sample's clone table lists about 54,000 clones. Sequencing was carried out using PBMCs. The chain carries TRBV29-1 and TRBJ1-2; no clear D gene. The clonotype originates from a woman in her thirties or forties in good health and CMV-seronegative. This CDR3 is CSVGGDSYTF. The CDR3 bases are TGCAGCGTTGGGGGAGACTCCTACACCTTC.